Listed below are T cell receptor beta chains from one sample, sequenced in a study of OX40 agonist ivuxolimab in advanced cancers. The method was immunoSEQ multiplex PCR; TCRdb's version includes in-frame clones alone and lacks a portion of them. In the table there are roughly 29,000 clones, roughly 84% of which are singletons. Sequencing was performed on CD4+ or CD8+ T cells sorted from blood, taken in a trial of the OX40 agonist ivuxolimab. The receptors shown here come from an adult with an advanced solid tumor such as melanoma, head and neck, liver or kidney cancer. CDR3s include the opening cysteine and the closing phenylalanine or tryptophan. The D gene is left open where the match is weak. Size is omitted from some rows. Given values are once, few, many or a class for expanded clones.

CASGRGEQFF | TGTGCCAGTGGGAGGGGTGAGCAGTTCTTC | TRBV2 | TRBD2 | NA | TRBJ2-1
CASSSRTSGSYNEQFF | TGTGCCAGCAGCTCCCGGACTAGCGGGAGCTACAATGAGCAGTTCTTC | TRBV11-3 | TRBD2 | NA | TRBJ2-1
CASSQGQGLSYEQYF | TGCGCCAGCAGCCAAGGGCAGGGCCTATCCTACGAGCAGTACTTC | TRBV4-1 | NA | NA | TRBJ2-7
CASALSGGNQPQHF | TGTGCTAGTGCCCTCAGTGGGGGGAATCAGCCCCAGCATTTT | TRBV12-5 | NA | NA | TRBJ1-5
CARGTSGYEQYF | TGTGCCAGAGGGACTAGCGGTTACGAGCAGTACTTC | TRBV2 | TRBD2 | NA | TRBJ2-7
CASSLGGFYEQYF | TGTGCCAGCAGCTTGGGGGGATTCTACGAGCAGTACTTC | TRBV5-4 | NA | NA | TRBJ2-7
CASSQGPPPVNEKLFF | TGCGCCAGCAGCCAAGGACCTCCTCCTGTGAATGAAAAACTGTTTTTT | TRBV4-3 | NA | NA | TRBJ1-4
CASSDWNEQYF | TGTGCCAGCAGCGATTGGAACGAGCAGTACTTC | TRBV5-6 | NA | medium-sized | TRBJ2-7
CASTPRREKLFF | TGTGCCAGCACACCTAGGAGGGAAAAACTGTTTTTT | TRBV5-8 | NA | NA | TRBJ1-4
CASSLGVKPQYF | TGTGCCAGCAGCTTAGGAGTGAAGCCCCAGTACTTC | TRBV11-3 | NA | NA | TRBJ2-5
CASSPGQPYGYTF | TGCGCCAGCAGCCCCGGACAGCCCTATGGCTACACCTTC | TRBV4-1 | NA | NA | TRBJ1-2
CASSLVGSHPDTQYF | TGTGCCAGCAGTTTAGTGGGGTCCCACCCAGATACGCAGTATTTT | TRBV28 | NA | NA | TRBJ2-3
CASSYTSATNEQFF | TGTGCCAGCAGTTACACATCAGCCACCAATGAGCAGTTCTTC | TRBV6-5 | NA | NA | TRBJ2-1
CASSSVTGLAHNEQFF | TGTGCCAGCAGCTCAGTTACCGGACTAGCGCACAATGAGCAGTTCTTC | TRBV5-4 | TRBD2 | NA | TRBJ2-1
CASSPRGGAHTEAFF | TGTGCCAGCAGCCCCCGTGGAGGGGCTCACACTGAAGCTTTCTTT | TRBV9 | NA | once | TRBJ1-1
CASSSETFDQEKLFF | TGTGCCAGCAGCTCGGAAACTTTTGACCAGGAAAAACTGTTTTTT | TRBV7-2 | NA | NA | TRBJ1-4
CASSLGNSTPLHF | TGCGCCAGCAGCCTAGGGAATTCTACGCCCCTCCACTTT | TRBV4-1 | NA | NA | TRBJ1-6
CASSLDVGGRTEAFF | TGTGCCAGCAGCTTAGACGTAGGGGGCAGGACTGAAGCTTTCTTT | TRBV7-6 | TRBD1 | once | TRBJ1-1
CTSSQLQGLGNQPQHF | TGCACCAGCAGCCAATTACAGGGCTTGGGCAATCAGCCCCAGCATTTT | TRBV1 | NA | NA | TRBJ1-5
CASTGLGGGYEQYF | TGTGCCAGCACGGGTTTAGGGGGTGGCTACGAGCAGTACTTC | TRBV2 | NA | once | TRBJ2-7
CATFSGGSSETQYF | TGTGCCACCTTTAGCGGGGGCTCCTCAGAGACCCAGTACTTC | TRBV28 | TRBD2 | NA | TRBJ2-5
CASSQEFLVFQYF | TGTGCCAGCAGCCAAGAATTTTTGGTTTTTCAGTACTTC | TRBV14 | NA | NA | TRBJ2-7